The 31 T cell receptor beta chains presented below share a single source sample, sequenced in a study of blood T cell repertoires in COVID-19. The repertoire was sequenced with immunoSEQ multiplex PCR; TCRdb's copy has only in-frame clones and lacks some. The table lists some 360,000 clones, approximately 90% of them singletons. Sequences were obtained from peripheral blood. These receptors came from a woman aged 60-75 years with COVID-19, enrolled during active disease.

The chain links TRBV28 to TRBJ2-1; TRBD1 aligns across 7 bases. V dropped 5 bases and J dropped 16; count of bases not matched to a gene: 8. Germline CDR1 MDHEN, CDR2 SYDVKM. CDR3 length: 11 amino acids. The CDR3 bases are TGTGCCAGCAGTCTCCGGGACAGAGGCTTCTTC. Translating gives CASSLRDRGFF.

V is TRBV7-9 and J is TRBJ1-1; 8 bases match TRBD1. This CDR3 is 14 amino acids long. Germline CDR1 reads SEHNR; CDR2 reads FQNEAQ (reference sequence). Trimming removed 4 bases from V and 5 bases from J; junction bases left unmatched: 6. The CDR3 is CASSSTQGGTEAFF. The CDR3 region has the DNA TGTGCCAGCAGCTCAACACAGGGGGGAACTGAAGCTTTCTTT.

The rearrangement uses TRBV5-1 and TRBJ1-1; TRBD1 matches 7 bases. Trimming took 5 bases from V and 1 from J; bases not matched to a gene: 11. The CDR3 spans 16 residues. Germline V gene lookup returns CDR1 SGHRS and CDR2 YFSETQ. CDR3: CASSKTPGQQNTEAFF. DNA for the CDR3: TGCGCCAGCAGTAAGACCCCGGGACAGCAGAACACTGAAGCTTTCTTT.

This sequence joins TRBV6-5 and TRBJ1-1, with D maybe TRBD1 (5 bases). Trimming left V 7 bases short and J 0 bases short, with 9 bases between. Germline V gene data show CDR1 as MNHEY and CDR2 as SVGAGI. This CDR3 region has 13 residues. The chain's CDR3 is CASKTVMNTEAFF. The CDR3 bases are TGTGCCAGCAAGACAGTAATGAACACTGAAGCTTTCTTT.

V usage is TRBV5-4 and J usage is TRBJ2-1, with D perhaps TRBD1 (6 bases). The CDR3 runs to 15 residues. Trimming stripped 0 bases from V and 7 bases from J, with 14 bases between. Germline V CDR1 and CDR2: SGHNT, YYREEE (reference sequence). The CDR3 loop is CASSLGQAVWNEQFF. In DNA form, the CDR3 reads TGTGCCAGCAGCTTGGGACAGGCGGTTTGGAATGAGCAGTTCTTC.

The chain is built from TRBV19 and TRBJ1-1, with unresolved D. V was pared by 5 bases and J by 1 base, with 14 bases between. The CDR3 totals 15 residues. The germline CDR1 and CDR2 sequences are LNHDA and SQIVND (reference sequence). The CDR3 sequence is CASSLYYRGNTEAFF. The CDR3 nucleotides read TGTGCCAGTAGTCTTTACTATCGGGGGAACACTGAAGCTTTCTTT.

This chain joins TRBV28 and TRBJ2-2, with TRBD1 identical over 7 bases. CDR3 length: 16 residues. Germline V CDR1 and CDR2: MDHEN, SYDVKM. V dropped 6 bases and J dropped 0; count of bases not matched to a gene: 7. The CDR3 DNA reads TGTGCCAGCAGCTCCCTTGGGACAGCGAACACCGGGGAGCTGTTTTTT. Amino acid sequence: CASSSLGTANTGELFF. Supplemented by reference TRBV28 and TRBJ2-2, the full variable domain reads DVKVTQSSRYLVKRTGEKVFLECVQDMDHENMFWYRQDPGLGLRLIYFSYDVKMKEKGDIPEGYSVSREKKERFSLILESASTNQTSMYLCASSSLGTANTGELFFGEGSRLTVL.

This clone was seen many times. For the CDR3, the DNA is TGTGCCAGCACGTCAGTGTACTCTGGAAACACCATATATTTT. Translation gives CASTSVYSGNTIYF. This chain uses TRBV5-6 with TRBJ1-3, with D unclear. The CDR3 extends over 14 amino acids. V lost 6 bases to trimming and J lost 0 bases, with 10 bases between them. Germline values: CDR1 SGHDT, CDR2 YYEEEE.

This clone showed up just once. The J gene is TRBJ1-1, the V gene TRBV28; unclear D gene. Looked up from germline, CDR1 is MDHEN and CDR2 is SYDVKM. V was pared by 6 bases and J by 4 bases, with 18 bases between. The CDR3 consists of 15 residues. The CDR3 bases are TGTGCCAGCAGACTACCGGGAGGAGGGAGCACTGAAGCTTTCTTT. The encoded protein is CASRLPGGGSTEAFF.

This chain connects TRBV30 to TRBJ1-1, with 8 bases that match TRBD1. CDR1 is GTSNPN, CDR2 SVGIG, per germline (reference sequence). The trim removed 1 base at V and 10 bases at J, leaving 8 bases unmatched. The CDR3 has 13 residues. Here the CDR3 DNA reads TGTGCCTGGAGTGGAGGGACAGGTGTCGCAGCTTTCTTT. Amino acids: CAWSGGTGVAAFF. The whole variable domain, remainder taken from reference TRBV30 and TRBJ1-1, is SQTIHQWPATLVQPVGSPLSLECTVEGTSNPNLYWYRQAAGRGLQLLFYSVGIGQISSEVPQNLSASRPQDRQFILSSKKLLLSDSGFYLCAWSGGTGVAAFFGQGTRLTVV.

The V and J genes are TRBV30 and TRBJ1-4; a possible D gene is TRBD1 (6 bases). Deletions cut 2 bases from V and 8 bases from J, with 18 bases between. This CDR3 spans 15 amino acids. Germline loops: CDR1 GTSNPN, CDR2 SVGIG (reference sequence). The DNA of the CDR3 is TGTGCCTGGAGTTCTACAGGGTGGGGCAAGGAAAAACTGTTTTTT. Encoded protein: CAWSSTGWGKEKLFF.

This clone turned up a few times. J is TRBJ2-5 and V is TRBV12-3 or TRBV12-4; a weak D match, TRBD2 (5 bases). CDR3 size: 13 residues. Trimming left V 5 bases short and J 2 bases short, with 9 bases between. Written as DNA, the CDR3 is TGTGCCAGCAGTCCGGACTGGCAAGAGACCCAGTACTTC. The encoded protein is CASSPDWQETQYF.

The genes are TRBV19 and TRBJ1-1; 8 nucleotides line up with TRBD1. V was clipped by 7 bases and J by 5 bases; unmatched bases: 12. The CDR3 contains 15 residues. Germline CDR1 and CDR2: LNHDA and SQIVND (reference sequence). Here the CDR3 reads CASILSRGLWTEAFF. In nucleotides, the CDR3 is TGTGCCAGTATTTTATCCAGGGGGCTTTGGACTGAAGCTTTCTTT.

The chain links TRBV2 to TRBJ1-2; 7 nucleotides align to TRBD1. CDR1 is SNHLY and CDR2 is FYNNEI in the germline V gene. Unmatched junction bases numbered 9, after V lost 6 bases and J lost 8 bases. The CDR3 is made up of 13 amino acids. This CDR3 reads CASSILTGSGYTF. The CDR3 nucleotides read TGTGCCAGCAGCATCTTGACAGGGAGCGGCTACACCTTC.

This clone appeared a single time. The chain carries TRBV5-1 and TRBJ2-7, with a weak D call TRBD1 (6 bases). Looked up from germline, CDR1 is SGHRS and CDR2 is YFSETQ. CDR3 length: 16 residues. V lost 0 bases to trimming and J lost 1 base, with 14 bases between them. The CDR3 region has the DNA TGCGCCAGCAGCTTGGCCGAAACAGGGCTATCCTACGAGCAGTACTTC. It specifies CASSLAETGLSYEQYF.

The chain joins TRBV18 to TRBJ2-6, with no clear D. Trimming removed 2 bases from V and 0 bases from J, with 5 bases in between. In germline, CDR1 is KGHSH, CDR2 LQKENI. CDR3 length: 15 residues. As DNA, the CDR3 is TGTGCCAGCTCACCAGGCCTCTCTGGGGCCAACGTCCTGACTTTC. It specifies CASSPGLSGANVLTF.

The chain uses TRBV11-2 and TRBJ2-1, with TRBD2 matching over 8 bases. The V gene end was trimmed by 4 bases and the J gene end by 6 bases; junction bases not matched to a gene: 11. CDR3 size: 16 residues. The germline V gene has CDR1 SGHAT and CDR2 FQNNGV. CDR3 coding DNA: TGTGCCAGCAGCTCGGGGGGGACCCAAGGATTCAATGAGCAGTTCTTC. This encodes CASSSGGTQGFNEQFF.

DNA of the CDR3: TGTGCCAGTAGTATATACAGGGGTGAAAAACTGTTTTTT. As protein: CASSIYRGEKLFF. The J gene is TRBJ1-4, the V gene TRBV19, with 7 nucleotides matching TRBD1. After removal of 2 bases from V and 7 bases from J, the junction contained 1 base not matched to a gene. CDR1 is LNHDA and CDR2 is SQIVND in the germline V gene (reference sequence). The CDR3 spans 13 residues.

The V and J genes are TRBV7-9 and TRBJ2-3; TRBD2 matches 16 bases. Per the germline V gene, CDR1 is SEHNR and CDR2 is FQNEAQ (reference sequence). V was clipped by 5 bases and J by 13 bases; unmatched bases: 9. The CDR3 covers 15 residues. The CDR3 loop reads CASSVRGLAGGQKYF. CDR3 DNA sequence: TGTGCCAGCAGCGTACGGGGACTAGCGGGGGGGCAAAAGTATTTT.

The chain recombines TRBV4-2 with TRBJ1-2; 8 nucleotides match TRBD1. The CDR3 is made up of 15 amino acids. CDR1 is LGHNA, CDR2 YNFKEQ, per germline. The junction had 5 bases not matched to a gene; V was cut back by 1 base and J by 4 bases. The CDR3 loop is CASSQAGTGPYGYTF. The CDR3 DNA follows: TGTGCCAGCAGCCAAGCCGGGACAGGCCCCTATGGCTACACCTTC.

Here the CDR3 DNA reads TGTGCCAGCAGCCAAGACCCTAGGCAGGGTGAAAAACTGTTTTTT. Protein sequence: CASSQDPRQGEKLFF. The rearrangement joins TRBV4-2 to TRBJ1-4; D possibly corresponds to TRBD1 (5 bases). The germline CDR1 and CDR2 sequences are LGHNA and YNFKEQ. V shed 0 bases and J shed 7 bases, with 12 bases lying between them. The CDR3 runs to 15 residues.

The rearrangement joins TRBV4-1 to TRBJ1-2; 7 bases are shared with TRBD1. The ends lost 0 bases at V and 4 bases at J; junction bases unmatched: 8. The CDR3 covers 16 residues. Germline CDR1 and CDR2: MGHRA and YSYEKL. The CDR3 sequence is CASSQDRTGPAYGYTF. In nucleotides, the CDR3 is TGCGCCAGCAGCCAAGATAGGACAGGTCCGGCCTATGGCTACACCTTC.

This chain uses TRBV7-9 with TRBJ2-7; tentatively, D is TRBD2 (6 bases). CDR3 length: 14 amino acids. The germline V and J ends were trimmed by 1 base and 4 bases, with 11 bases remaining between them. From germline, CDR1 is SEHNR and CDR2 FQNEAQ (reference sequence). The CDR3 coding sequence is TGTGCCAGCAGCTTAGGTCCGGGAGCTTACGAGCAGTACTTC. Amino acid sequence: CASSLGPGAYEQYF.

The J gene is TRBJ1-4, the V gene TRBV5-1, with D possibly TRBD1 on 6 matching bases. Trimming took off 2 bases at V and 4 bases at J, with 12 bases between the two ends. The CDR3 consists of 15 residues. Germline V CDR1 and CDR2: SGHRS, YFSETQ. In DNA form, the CDR3 reads TGCGCCAGCAGCTTATTTGGACAGCATAATGAAAAACTGTTTTTT. Its translation: CASSLFGQHNEKLFF.

In its sample, this clone was seen a few times. The chain combines TRBV29-1 with TRBJ1-1, with 9 positions matching TRBD1. In germline, CDR1 is SQVTM, CDR2 ANQGSEA. V shed 5 bases, J shed 4 bases, and the junction held 2 bases outside the gene matches. This CDR3 spans 12 amino acids. Here the CDR3 DNA reads TGCAGCGTTACAGGGGGCGGCACTGAAGCTTTCTTT. Translating gives CSVTGGGTEAFF. Looking up the rest from reference TRBV29-1 and TRBJ1-1 gives the full variable domain: SAVISQKPSRDICQRGTSLTIQCQVDSQVTMMFWYRQQPGQSLTLIATANQGSEATYESGFVIDKFPISRPNLTFSTLTVSNMSPEDSSIYLCSVTGGGTEAFFGQGTRLTVV.

This sequence joins TRBV7-8 and TRBJ1-2, with D possibly matching TRBD1 (5 bases). The V end lost 8 bases, the J end lost 4 bases, and 17 bases lay between the germline ends. The CDR3 spans 14 residues. CDR1 and CDR2 from the germline V gene are SGHVS and FQNEAQ. CDR3 coding DNA: TGTGCCAGCGGGGGGGAGGTTGTAAGCTATGGCTACACCTTC. This sequence encodes CASGGEVVSYGYTF.

The chain joins TRBV2 to TRBJ2-3; TRBD1 is a possible D gene (6 bases). Trimming left V 5 bases short and J 2 bases short, with 17 bases between. The CDR3 is 16 amino acids. Germline CDR1 reads SNHLY; CDR2 reads FYNNEI. CDR3 sequence (DNA): TGTGCCAGCAGTCTCTGGGACACTCATTCCACAGATACGCAGTATTTT. It is translated as CASSLWDTHSTDTQYF. Variable domain in full (rest from reference TRBV2 and TRBJ2-3): EPEVTQTPSHQVTQMGQEVILRCVPISNHLYFYWYRQILGQKVEFLVSFYNNEISEKSEIFDDQFSVERPDGSNFTLKIRSTKLEDSAMYFCASSLWDTHSTDTQYFGPGTRLTVL.

The CDR3 coding sequence is TGTGCCAGCAGCTTGGATGTATCTGGAAACACCATATATTTT. Encoded protein: CASSLDVSGNTIYF. This chain links TRBV5-4 with TRBJ1-3; the D is unclear. Germline CDR1 is SGHNT and CDR2 is YYREEE (reference sequence). Trimming removed 0 bases at V and 1 base at J, with 5 bases between. The CDR3 is made up of 14 amino acids.

V is TRBV15 and J is TRBJ1-3; D gene uncertain. Germline loops: CDR1 LNHNV, CDR2 YYDKDF (reference sequence). This CDR3 contains 16 residues. V lost 4 bases and J 0 bases, leaving 13 bases between the germline ends. This CDR3 is CATSNPKLSSGNTIYF. The DNA of the CDR3 is TGTGCCACCAGCAACCCGAAACTGAGCTCTGGAAACACCATATATTTT.

The chain is built from TRBV28 and TRBJ2-5; 9 nucleotides line up with TRBD1. Germline CDR1 MDHEN, CDR2 SYDVKM. The CDR3 is made up of 15 amino acids. Trimming took 10 bases from V and 9 from J; bases not matched to a gene: 18. The CDR3 DNA follows: TGTGCCACCCAATCTGCGGGACAGGGTCGAGGGGCCCAGTACTTC. This sequence encodes CATQSAGQGRGAQYF.

The V gene is TRBV7-3, the J gene TRBJ2-7, with 9 bases that match TRBD2. This CDR3 contains 16 residues. The germline CDR1 and CDR2 sequences are SGHTA and FQGTGA. V trimming: 1 base; J trimming: 5 bases; junction bases outside the gene matches: 9. Here the CDR3 reads CASSLSGGAGFDEQYF. The CDR3 DNA follows: TGTGCCAGCAGCTTAAGCGGGGGGGCCGGTTTTGACGAGCAGTACTTC.